This T cell receptor beta chain was captured in a study of immune heterogeneity within non-small cell lung tumors. Template input was genomic DNA from bulk tumor (around 600 ng per sample). Taken during surgery, several biopsies per primary tumor were spaced as far apart as possible within the tumor mass. With untreated, newly diagnosed non-small cell lung cancer, the patients went on to undergo curative surgery. Trimming cost V 0 bases and J 4 bases; bases outside gene matches: 8. The germline CDR1 and CDR2 sequences are DFQATT and SNEGSKA (reference sequence). The CDR3 is made up of 16 amino acids. This clonotype came up many times. For the TCR beta CDR3, multiplex PCR with 32 V and 13 J primers performed the amplification. TCRdb ran MiXCR on the multiplex PCR reads and lists one entry per CDR3 protein. In the table there are some 15,000 distinct CDR3 sequences, over 25% of which are singletons.

The clonotype originates from a woman between 45 and 60 years old with non-small cell lung cancer. The chain combines TRBV20-1 with TRBJ2-5; 10 bases match TRBD2. The sequenced sample was lung tumor tissue. DNA of the CDR3: TGCAGTGCTAGAGATTCTAGACTAGCGGGTGGAGAGACCCAGTACTTC. It translates to CSARDSRLAGGETQYF.